This TCR beta chain derives from a study of breast tumors, draining lymph nodes, adjacent tissues. Findings and limits, study-wide: That most tumor T cells come from lymph nodes remained unproven.

TCRdb independently ran MiXCR on the multiplex PCR reads; one entry per CDR3 protein. The sample carries about 180,000 distinct CDR3 sequences, approximately 30% recorded once. Ten or more counts support this clonotype. Its specificity is not known. The CDR3 consists of 16 residues. Trimming pared 3 bases from V and 7 bases from J, leaving 19 bases between. Germline CDR1 reads KGHSH; CDR2 reads LQKENI. Axillary draining lymph nodes of breast cancer patients supplied the node samples. The clonotype comes from a female donor with breast cancer. Some clones in this sample may be carry-over from other donors' samples. This rearrangement joins TRBV18 to TRBJ1-5; D is possibly TRBD1 (6 bases). Material: axillary lymph node tissue. The DNA of the CDR3 is TGTGCCAGCTCACCTGCCGGGACAACCAGGCACCAGCCCCAGCATTTT. Translation: CASSPAGTTRHQPQHF.